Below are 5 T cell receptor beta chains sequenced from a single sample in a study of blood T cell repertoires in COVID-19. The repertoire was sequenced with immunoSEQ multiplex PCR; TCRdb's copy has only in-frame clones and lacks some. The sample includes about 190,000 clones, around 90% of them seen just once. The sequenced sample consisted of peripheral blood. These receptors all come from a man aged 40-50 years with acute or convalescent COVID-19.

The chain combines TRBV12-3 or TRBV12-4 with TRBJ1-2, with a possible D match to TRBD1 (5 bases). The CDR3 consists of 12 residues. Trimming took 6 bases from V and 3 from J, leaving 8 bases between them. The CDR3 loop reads CASRDNYYGYTF. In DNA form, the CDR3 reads TGTGCCAGCAGGGACAACTACTATGGCTACACCTTC.

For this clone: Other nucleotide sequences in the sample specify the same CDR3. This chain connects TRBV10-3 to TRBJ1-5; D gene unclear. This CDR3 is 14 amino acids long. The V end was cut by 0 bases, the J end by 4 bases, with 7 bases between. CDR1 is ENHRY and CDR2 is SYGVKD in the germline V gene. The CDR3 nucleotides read TGTGCCATCAGTGAGTCTGGCGGTAATCAGCCCCAGCATTTT. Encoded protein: CAISESGGNQPQHF.

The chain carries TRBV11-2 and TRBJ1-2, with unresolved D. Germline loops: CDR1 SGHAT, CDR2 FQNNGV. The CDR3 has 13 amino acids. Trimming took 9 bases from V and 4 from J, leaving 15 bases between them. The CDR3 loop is CASPTEAVYGYTF. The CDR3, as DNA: TGTGCCAGTCCTACGGAAGCGGTCTATGGCTACACCTTC.

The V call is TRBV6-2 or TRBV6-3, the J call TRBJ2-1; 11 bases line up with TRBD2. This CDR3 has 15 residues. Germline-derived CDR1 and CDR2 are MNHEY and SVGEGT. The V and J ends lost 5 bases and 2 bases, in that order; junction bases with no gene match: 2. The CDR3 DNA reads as TGTGCCAGCAGTAATAGCGGGGGGGCCTACAATGAGCAGTTCTTC. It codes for CASSNSGGAYNEQFF.

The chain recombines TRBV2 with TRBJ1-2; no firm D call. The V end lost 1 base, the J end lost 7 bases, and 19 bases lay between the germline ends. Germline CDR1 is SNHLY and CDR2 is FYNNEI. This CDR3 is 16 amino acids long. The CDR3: CASSEGFPGFVSGYTF. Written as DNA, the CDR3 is TGTGCCAGCAGTGAAGGCTTCCCGGGATTCGTCTCTGGCTACACCTTC.